These 19 T cell receptor beta chains share one sample of origin, sequenced in a study of human T cells and chemical hapten exposure. Stated time point: patch test 2, 6 weeks after DPC sensitization. The treatment here: therapeutic diphenylcyclopropenone sensitization with weekly scalp DPC. TCRdb used MiXCR to reprocess the RACE reads, holding one entry per CDR3 protein. The sample has approximately 350,000 distinct CDR3 sequences, nearly 6.5% seen once. The source material was whole blood, sampled in connection with sensitization to the hapten diphenylcyclopropenone (DPC). These receptors were obtained from a woman between 18 and 29 years old with alopecia areata. Some clones in this sample may be carry-over from other donors' samples.

At least ten counts were recorded for this clonotype. The V gene is TRBV28, the J gene TRBJ2-1; D ambiguous. V dropped 10 bases and J dropped 0 bases, with 7 bases sitting between them. The CDR3 has 12 residues. CDR1 MDHEN and CDR2 SYDVKM come from the germline V gene. CDR3 in amino acids: CATGPSYNEQFF. Here the CDR3 DNA reads TGTGCCACCGGGCCCTCCTACAATGAGCAGTTCTTC.

This clonotype was seen repeatedly, ten times or more. The rearrangement joins TRBV5-1 to TRBJ1-1; D uncertain. From germline, CDR1 is SGHRS and CDR2 YFSETQ. V was pared by 1 base and J by 3 bases, with 10 bases between. This CDR3 is 14 amino acids long. Here the CDR3 DNA reads TGCGCCAGCAGCTTGAGATCGTCGGACACTGAAGCTTTCTTT. It encodes CASSLRSSDTEAFF.

This clonotype came up many times. The chain carries TRBV4-2 and TRBJ1-1, with D unclear. The CDR3 covers 14 residues. Germline V gene sequence: CDR1 LGHNA, CDR2 YNFKEQ. V was trimmed by 0 bases and J by 1 base, leaving 6 bases between them. The chain's CDR3 is CASSQDGENTEAFF. CDR3 coding DNA: TGTGCCAGCAGCCAAGATGGAGAGAACACTGAAGCTTTCTTT.

This clonotype was counted at least ten times. The chain uses TRBV18 and TRBJ1-6, with D unresolved. Trimming took off 3 bases at V and 6 bases at J, with 12 bases between the two ends. The CDR3 is 15 residues long. Germline values: CDR1 KGHSH, CDR2 LQKENI. CDR3 sequence reads: CASSPVRDTNSPLHF. CDR3 bases: TGTGCCAGCTCACCGGTCCGGGATACTAATTCACCCCTCCACTTT. Supplemented by reference TRBV18 and TRBJ1-6, the full variable domain reads NAGVMQNPRHLVRRRGQEARLRCSPMKGHSHVYWYRQLPEEGLKFMVYLQKENIIDESGMPKERFSAEFPKEGPSILRIQQVVRGDSAAYFCASSPVRDTNSPLHFGNGTRLTVT.

This chain uses TRBV5-1 with TRBJ2-7, with 11 nucleotides matching TRBD1. V shed 4 bases and J 6 bases; nucleotides not matched to a gene: 6. Germline CDR1 reads SGHRS; CDR2 reads YFSETQ. This CDR3 comprises 14 residues. In nucleotides, the CDR3 is TGCGCCAGCAGCACCGGACAGGGGGCGGCCGAGCAGTACTTC. Its translation is CASSTGQGAAEQYF.

This clonotype was seen a handful of times. This chain joins TRBV4-2 and TRBJ2-1; D may match TRBD1 or TRBD2 (5 bases each). The CDR3 has 15 amino acids. Trimming cost V 3 bases and J 9 bases, with 18 bases left between them. CDR1 and CDR2 from the germline V gene are LGHNA and YNFKEQ. The CDR3 here is CASSQEIYGGGEQFF. The CDR3 coding sequence is TGTGCCAGCAGCCAGGAGATCTACGGTGGGGGTGAGCAGTTCTTC.

This clonotype was detected a few times. This chain connects TRBV5-1 to TRBJ2-7; a weak D match, TRBD2 (5 bases). The CDR3 has 14 residues. V dropped 0 bases and J dropped 2 bases, with 9 bases sitting between them. Looked up from germline, CDR1 is SGHRS and CDR2 is YFSETQ. The CDR3 region has the DNA TGCGCCAGCAGCTTGGTTCGGAGGCCCTACGAGCAGTACTTC. Its protein product is CASSLVRRPYEQYF.

The chain recombines TRBV7-8 with TRBJ1-6, with unresolved D. The CDR3 extends over 14 amino acids. Per the germline V gene, CDR1 is SGHVS and CDR2 is FQNEAQ. Trimming took 2 bases from V and 7 from J, leaving 9 bases between them. The CDR3 region has the DNA TGTGCCAGCAGCTTAAGTTATTCCAATTCACCCCTCCACTTT. Translated, it gives CASSLSYSNSPLHF. Full variable domain (remainder filled in from reference TRBV7-8 and TRBJ1-6): GAGVSQSPRYKVAKRGQDVALRCDPISGHVSLFWYQQALGQGPEFLTYFQNEAQLDKSGLPSDRFFAERPEGSVSTLKIQRTQQEDSAVYLCASSLSYSNSPLHFGNGTRLTVT.

This clonotype came up a few times. The CDR3 loop reads CASGGDGMNTEAFF. The DNA for the CDR3 is TGTGCCAGCGGGGGGGACGGCATGAACACTGAAGCTTTCTTT. The rearrangement uses TRBV6-2 or TRBV6-3 and TRBJ1-1, with TRBD1 as a possible D gene (5 bases). Germline-derived CDR1 and CDR2 are MNHEY and SVGEGT. The CDR3 has 14 residues. V was trimmed by 8 bases and J by 0 bases, leaving 13 bases between them.

V is TRBV5-1 and J is TRBJ1-5; no definite D call. V was pared by 1 base and J by 7 bases, with 18 bases between. CDR1 and CDR2 from the germline V gene are SGHRS and YFSETQ. The CDR3 spans 16 residues. DNA of the CDR3: TGCGCCAGCAGCTTGTACTTGGGCGGCTTGAGGCAGCCCCAGCATTTT. Its protein is CASSLYLGGLRQPQHF.

This clonotype was seen at least ten times. CDR3 region: CASSFLGTEAFF. CDR3 bases: TGTGCCAGCAGCTTTCTGGGGACTGAAGCTTTCTTT. The chain uses TRBV7-9 and TRBJ1-1; D gene unclear. V shed 3 bases and J shed 5 bases, with 7 bases lying between them. The V gene's germline CDR1 is SEHNR and CDR2 FQNEAQ (reference sequence). The CDR3 runs to 12 residues.

The table lists this clonotype with many counts. V and J are TRBV6-5 and TRBJ1-1, with 7 positions matching TRBD1. Trimming at V came to 5 bases and at J to 7 bases, leaving 13 bases not matched to a gene. This CDR3 comprises 15 residues. Germline CDR1 is MNHEY and CDR2 is SVGAGI. CDR3 protein: CASSPTSTGRIEAFF. CDR3 nucleotide sequence: TGTGCCAGCAGTCCAACTTCGACAGGGCGGATTGAAGCTTTCTTT.

This clonotype was seen more than once but under ten times. The chain combines TRBV4-3 with TRBJ1-1; no definite D call. The V gene lost 0 bases and the J gene lost 1 base, with 15 bases spanning the gap. Germline V gene lookup returns CDR1 LGHNA and CDR2 YSLEER. This CDR3 is 17 amino acids long. For the CDR3, the DNA is TGCGCCAGCAGCCAAGATGTGGAAGAGGGAACGAACACTGAAGCTTTCTTT. Translating gives CASSQDVEEGTNTEAFF.

This clonotype was recorded at least ten times. The gene calls are TRBV6-2 or TRBV6-3 and TRBJ1-2; 7 bases map to TRBD1. The CDR3 contains 15 residues. The germline V gene has CDR1 MNHEY and CDR2 SVGEGT. V lost 5 bases and J lost 8; bases outside the gene matches: 14. The CDR3 reads CASSPVTGVEEGYTF. CDR3 DNA: TGTGCCAGCAGTCCAGTTACAGGGGTCGAGGAAGGCTACACCTTC.

This clonotype appeared a few times. The chain couples TRBV6-4 to TRBJ2-3, with 9 bases matching TRBD2. Germline loops: CDR1 MRHNA, CDR2 SNTAGT. The CDR3 totals 15 residues. Trimming cost V 4 bases and J 4 bases; bases outside gene matches: 6. CDR3: CASSGGTSFSDTQYF. CDR3 nucleotide sequence: TGTGCCAGCAGTGGCGGGACTAGCTTCTCAGATACGCAGTATTTT.

This clonotype was seen ten or more times. The chain joins TRBV4-3 to TRBJ1-1, with D unresolved. This CDR3 region has 15 residues. Between the trimmed V and J ends, which lost 0 bases and 1 base, there was a span of 9 bases. Germline CDR1 is LGHNA and CDR2 is YSLEER. CDR3 sequence (DNA): TGCGCCAGCAGCCAAGATAGGGCCTGGAACACTGAAGCTTTCTTT. Translating gives CASSQDRAWNTEAFF.

This clonotype was seen repeatedly, ten times or more. V gene TRBV27 combines with J gene TRBJ1-1; D is unclear. The CDR3 contains 13 residues. CDR1 is MNHEY, CDR2 SMNVEV, per germline (reference sequence). V lost 3 bases, J lost 3 bases, and 8 bases lay in between. This CDR3 is CASSLVLDTEAFF. The CDR3 nucleotides are TGTGCCAGCAGTTTGGTACTAGACACTGAAGCTTTCTTT.

In its sample, this clonotype was seen a few times. J is TRBJ1-1 and V is TRBV6-6, with 8 bases identical to TRBD1. Germline CDR1 is MNHNY and CDR2 is SVGAGI (reference sequence). This CDR3 has 14 residues. The V gene end was trimmed by 5 bases and the J gene end by 11 bases; junction bases not matched to a gene: 13. The CDR3 sequence is CASSPLVDRDEAFF. The CDR3 DNA reads TGTGCCAGCAGTCCCTTAGTGGACAGGGATGAGGCTTTCTTT.

V is TRBV2 and J is TRBJ1-5; tentatively, D is TRBD1 (5 bases). CDR1 is SNHLY and CDR2 is FYNNEI in the germline V gene. The CDR3 is 14 residues long. Trimming removed 3 bases from V and 6 bases from J, with 12 bases in between. The CDR3 spells CASSESGRGQPQHF. The CDR3 nucleotides are TGTGCCAGCAGTGAGTCAGGGAGAGGTCAGCCCCAGCATTTT.